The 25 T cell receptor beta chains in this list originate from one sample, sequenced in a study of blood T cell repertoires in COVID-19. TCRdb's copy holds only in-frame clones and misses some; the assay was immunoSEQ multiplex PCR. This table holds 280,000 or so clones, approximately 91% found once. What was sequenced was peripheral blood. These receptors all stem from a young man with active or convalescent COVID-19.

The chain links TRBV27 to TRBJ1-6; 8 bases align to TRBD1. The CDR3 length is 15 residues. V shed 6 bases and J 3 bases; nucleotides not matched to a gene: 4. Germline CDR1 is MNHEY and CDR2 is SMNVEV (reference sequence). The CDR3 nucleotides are TGTGCCAGCAGGCAGGGACAGGTCTATAATTCACCCCTCCACTTT. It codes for CASRQGQVYNSPLHF.

The CDR3 nucleotides read TGTGCCAGCAGATCGGGGGGGGCCTACAATGAGCAGTTCTTC. The encoded protein is CASRSGGAYNEQFF. V usage is TRBV27 and J usage is TRBJ2-1, with 8 bases fitting TRBD2. Germline CDR1 reads MNHEY; CDR2 reads SMNVEV (reference sequence). Germline trimming cut 6 bases from V and 2 bases from J; bases unmatched to any gene: 3. CDR3 length equals 14 residues.

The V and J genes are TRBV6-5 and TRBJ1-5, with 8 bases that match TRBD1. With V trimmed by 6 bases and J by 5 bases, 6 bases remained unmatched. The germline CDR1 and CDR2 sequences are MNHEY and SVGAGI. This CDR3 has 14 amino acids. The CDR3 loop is CASRTTGADQPQHF. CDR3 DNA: TGTGCCAGCAGAACGACAGGGGCGGATCAGCCCCAGCATTTT.

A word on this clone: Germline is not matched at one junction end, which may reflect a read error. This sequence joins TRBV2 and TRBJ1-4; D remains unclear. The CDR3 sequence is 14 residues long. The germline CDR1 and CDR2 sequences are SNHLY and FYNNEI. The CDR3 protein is CARNRPSTNEKLFF. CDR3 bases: TGTGCCAGAAATAGACCCTCAACTAATGAAAAGCTGTTTTTT.

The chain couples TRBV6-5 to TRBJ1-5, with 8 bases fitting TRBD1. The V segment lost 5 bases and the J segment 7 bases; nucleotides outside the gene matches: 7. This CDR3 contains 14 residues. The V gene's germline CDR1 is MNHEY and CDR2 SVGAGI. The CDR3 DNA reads TGTGCCAGCAGTAGAGGACAGGGCGGCCAGCCCCAGCATTTT. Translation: CASSRGQGGQPQHF.

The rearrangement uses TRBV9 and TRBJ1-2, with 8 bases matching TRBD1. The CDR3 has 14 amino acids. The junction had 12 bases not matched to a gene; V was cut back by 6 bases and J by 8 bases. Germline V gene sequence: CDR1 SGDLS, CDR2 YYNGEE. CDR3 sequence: CASTRAGGDLGYTF. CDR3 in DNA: TGTGCCAGCACTCGAGCAGGGGGCGATCTGGGCTACACCTTC.

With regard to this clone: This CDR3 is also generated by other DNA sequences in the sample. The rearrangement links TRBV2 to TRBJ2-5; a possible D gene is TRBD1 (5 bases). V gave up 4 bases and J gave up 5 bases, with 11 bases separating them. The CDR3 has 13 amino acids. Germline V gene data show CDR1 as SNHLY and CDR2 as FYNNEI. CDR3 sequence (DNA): TGTGCCAGCAGTGGGGGCCGGGTGGAGACCCAGTACTTC. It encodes CASSGGRVETQYF.

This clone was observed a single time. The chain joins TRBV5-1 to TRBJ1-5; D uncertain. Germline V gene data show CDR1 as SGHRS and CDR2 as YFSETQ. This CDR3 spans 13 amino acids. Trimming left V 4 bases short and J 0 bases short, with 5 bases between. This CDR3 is CASSRDSNQPQHF. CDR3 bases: TGCGCCAGCAGCCGAGATAGCAATCAGCCCCAGCATTTT.

CDR3 sequence (DNA): TGTGCCAGCAGTTCGATAGCGGGGGGCGGGGAGACCCAGTACTTC. It yields the protein CASSSIAGGGETQYF. This chain joins TRBV6-2 or TRBV6-3 and TRBJ2-5, with TRBD2 matching 10 bases. The CDR3 has 15 amino acids. J lost 5 bases, V lost 4 bases, and 7 bases had no gene match. CDR1 and CDR2 (germline): MNHEY, SVGEGT.

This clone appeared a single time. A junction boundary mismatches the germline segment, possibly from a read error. The CDR3 loop reads CASSLAGGDHTGSF. The CDR3 DNA is TGCGCCAGCAGCTTGGCCGGGGGGGACCACACGGGGAGCTTC. The V call is TRBV5-1, the J call TRBJ1-2; possible D gene TRBD1, 5 bases. The CDR3 contains 14 residues. Germline CDR1 and CDR2: SGHRS and YFSETQ.

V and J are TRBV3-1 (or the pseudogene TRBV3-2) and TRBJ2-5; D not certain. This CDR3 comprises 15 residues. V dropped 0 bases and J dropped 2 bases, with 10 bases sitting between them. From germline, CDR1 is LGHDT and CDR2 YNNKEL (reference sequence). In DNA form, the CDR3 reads TGTGCCAGCAGCCAAGATAGTAGCCGACAAGAGACCCAGTACTTC. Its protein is CASSQDSSRQETQYF.

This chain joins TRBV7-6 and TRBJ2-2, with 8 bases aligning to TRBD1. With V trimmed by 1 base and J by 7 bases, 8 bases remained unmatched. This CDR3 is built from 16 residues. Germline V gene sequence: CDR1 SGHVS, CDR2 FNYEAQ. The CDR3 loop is CASSLVETGVHGELFF. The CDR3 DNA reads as TGTGCCAGCAGCTTAGTGGAGACAGGGGTTCACGGGGAGCTGTTTTTT.

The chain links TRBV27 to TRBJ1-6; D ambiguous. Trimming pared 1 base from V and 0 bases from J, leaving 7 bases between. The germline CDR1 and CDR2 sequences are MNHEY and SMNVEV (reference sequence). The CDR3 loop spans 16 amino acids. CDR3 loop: CASSLYPGSYNSPLHF. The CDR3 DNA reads TGTGCCAGCAGTTTATACCCCGGCTCCTATAATTCACCCCTCCACTTT.

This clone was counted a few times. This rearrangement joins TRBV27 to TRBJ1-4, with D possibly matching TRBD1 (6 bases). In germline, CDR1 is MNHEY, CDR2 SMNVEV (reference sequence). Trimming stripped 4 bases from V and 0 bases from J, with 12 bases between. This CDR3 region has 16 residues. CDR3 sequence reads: CASSSRQVATNEKLFF. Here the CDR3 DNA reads TGTGCCAGCAGTTCGAGACAGGTTGCAACTAATGAAAAACTGTTTTTT. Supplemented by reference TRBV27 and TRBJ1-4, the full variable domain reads EAQVTQNPRYLITVTGKKLTVTCSQNMNHEYMSWYRQDPGLGLRQIYYSMNVEVTDKGDVPEGYKVSRKEKRNFPLILESPSPNQTSLYFCASSSRQVATNEKLFFGSGTQLSVL.

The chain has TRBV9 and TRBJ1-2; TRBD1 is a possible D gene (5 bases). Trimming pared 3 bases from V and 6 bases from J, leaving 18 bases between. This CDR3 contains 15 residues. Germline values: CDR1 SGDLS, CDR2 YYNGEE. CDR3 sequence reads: CASSGTGGEAHGYTF. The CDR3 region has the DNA TGTGCCAGCAGCGGTACCGGAGGGGAGGCACATGGCTACACCTTC. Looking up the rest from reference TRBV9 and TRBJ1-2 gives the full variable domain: DSGVTQTPKHLITATGQRVTLRCSPRSGDLSVYWYQQSLDQGLQFLIQYYNGEERAKGNILERFSAQQFPDLHSELNLSSLELGDSALYFCASSGTGGEAHGYTFGSGTRLTVV.

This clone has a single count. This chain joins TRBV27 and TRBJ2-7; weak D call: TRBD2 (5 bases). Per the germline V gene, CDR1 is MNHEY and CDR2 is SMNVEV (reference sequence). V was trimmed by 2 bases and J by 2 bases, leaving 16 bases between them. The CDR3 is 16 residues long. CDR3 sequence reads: CASSLGFGRRAYEQYF. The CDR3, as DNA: TGTGCCAGCAGTTTAGGTTTTGGGCGGCGGGCCTACGAGCAGTACTTC.

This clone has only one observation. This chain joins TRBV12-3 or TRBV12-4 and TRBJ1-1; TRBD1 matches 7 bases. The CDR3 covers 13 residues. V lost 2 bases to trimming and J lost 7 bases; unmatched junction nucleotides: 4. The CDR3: CASSLLQGIEAFF. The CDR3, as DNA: TGTGCCAGCAGTTTACTACAGGGGATTGAAGCTTTCTTT.

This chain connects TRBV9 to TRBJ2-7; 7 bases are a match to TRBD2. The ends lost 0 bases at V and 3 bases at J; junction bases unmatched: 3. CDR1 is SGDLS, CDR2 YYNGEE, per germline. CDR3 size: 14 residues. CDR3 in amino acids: CASSVATGGYEQYF. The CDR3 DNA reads TGTGCCAGCAGCGTAGCTACGGGAGGCTACGAGCAGTACTTC.

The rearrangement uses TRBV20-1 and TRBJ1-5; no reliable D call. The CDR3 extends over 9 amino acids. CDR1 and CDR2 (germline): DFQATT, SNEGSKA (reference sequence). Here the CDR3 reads CKFVQPQHF. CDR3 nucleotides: TGCAAATTCGTTCAGCCCCAGCATTTT.

The CDR3 sequence: CASSYLRQGPQHF. CDR3 nucleotide sequence: TGTGCCAGCAGTTACCTCCGGCAGGGGCCCCAGCATTTT. The chain combines TRBV6-2 or TRBV6-3 with TRBJ1-5; D is perhaps TRBD1 (5 bases). Trimming took off 2 bases at V and 9 bases at J, with 11 bases between the two ends. Looked up from germline, CDR1 is MNHEY and CDR2 is SVGEGT. This CDR3 spans 13 amino acids.

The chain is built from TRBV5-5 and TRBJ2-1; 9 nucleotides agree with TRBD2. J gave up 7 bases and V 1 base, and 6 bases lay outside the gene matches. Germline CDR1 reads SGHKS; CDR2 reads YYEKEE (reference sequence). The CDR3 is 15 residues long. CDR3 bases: TGTGCCAGCAGCTTGTCTAGCGGGGCGATAAATGAGCAGTTCTTC. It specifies CASSLSSGAINEQFF. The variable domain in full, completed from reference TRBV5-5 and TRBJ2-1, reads DAGVTQSPTHLIKTRGQQVTLRCSPISGHKSVSWYQQVLGQGPQFIFQYYEKEERGRGNFPDRFSARQFPNYSSELNVNALLLGDSALYLCASSLSSGAINEQFFGPGTRLTVL.

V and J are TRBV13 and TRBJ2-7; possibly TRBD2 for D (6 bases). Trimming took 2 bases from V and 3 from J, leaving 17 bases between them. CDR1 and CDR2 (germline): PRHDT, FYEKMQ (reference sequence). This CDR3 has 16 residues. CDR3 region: CASSLMTGDLFYEQYF. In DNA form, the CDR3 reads TGTGCCAGCAGCTTAATGACGGGGGACCTTTTCTACGAGCAGTACTTC.

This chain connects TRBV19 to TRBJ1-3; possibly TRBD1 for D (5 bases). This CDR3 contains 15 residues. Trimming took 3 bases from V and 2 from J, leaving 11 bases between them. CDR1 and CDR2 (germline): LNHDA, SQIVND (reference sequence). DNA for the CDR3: TGTGCCAGTAGTATCGAGGACATGCCTGGAAACACCATATATTTT. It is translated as CASSIEDMPGNTIYF.

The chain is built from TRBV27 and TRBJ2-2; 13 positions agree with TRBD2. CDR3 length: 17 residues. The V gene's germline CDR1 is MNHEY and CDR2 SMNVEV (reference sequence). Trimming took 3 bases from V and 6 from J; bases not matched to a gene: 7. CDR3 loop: CASSFTTSGRGAGELFF. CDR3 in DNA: TGTGCCAGCAGTTTCACAACTAGCGGGAGGGGGGCCGGGGAGCTGTTTTTT.

The CDR3 sequence: CASSLAGLPRNTQYF. DNA for the CDR3: TGTGCCAGCAGCCTAGCGGGCCTCCCACGCAATACGCAGTATTTT. The chain recombines TRBV5-4 with TRBJ2-3; 8 bases line up with TRBD2. Trimming at V came to 4 bases and at J to 7 bases, leaving 11 bases not matched to a gene. The CDR3 runs to 15 residues. Germline CDR1 is SGHNT and CDR2 is YYREEE (reference sequence).